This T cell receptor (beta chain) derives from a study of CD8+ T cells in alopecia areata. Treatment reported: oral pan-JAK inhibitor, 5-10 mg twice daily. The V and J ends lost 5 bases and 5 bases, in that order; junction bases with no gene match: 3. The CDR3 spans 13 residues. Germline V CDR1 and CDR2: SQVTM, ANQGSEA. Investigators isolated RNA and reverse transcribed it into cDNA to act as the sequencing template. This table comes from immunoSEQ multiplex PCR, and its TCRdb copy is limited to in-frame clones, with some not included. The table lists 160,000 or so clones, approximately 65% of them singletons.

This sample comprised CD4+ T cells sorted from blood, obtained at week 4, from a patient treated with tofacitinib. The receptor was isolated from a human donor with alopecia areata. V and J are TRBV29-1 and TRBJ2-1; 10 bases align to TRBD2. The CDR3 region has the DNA TGCAGCGTTCGGAGCGGGGGGGACAATGAGCAGTTCTTC. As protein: CSVRSGGDNEQFF.